Presented here are 6 T cell receptor beta chains from one specimen sequenced in a study of T cells in Graves' hyperthyroidism and ophthalmopathy. Template material for amplifying TCR beta CDR3 regions consisted of RNA transcripts. The HTBI primer set served for first-round RT-PCR of the TCR CDR3. TCRdb passed the multiplex PCR reads through MiXCR, listing each CDR3 protein once. The sample consists of 400,000 to 550,000 distinct CDR3 sequences, 24% of them appearing once. Sequencing was performed on blood. The source is a woman in her twenties or thirties with Graves' ophthalmopathy.

In this sample, this clonotype turned up many times. The CDR3 loop reads CSAKQGSEQETQYF. DNA for the CDR3: TGCAGTGCGAAACAGGGGAGCGAGCAAGAGACCCAGTACTTC. The chain uses TRBV20-1 and TRBJ2-5; 7 bases agree with TRBD1. Germline lookup yields CDR1 DFQATT and CDR2 SNEGSKA (reference sequence). This CDR3 spans 14 amino acids. V lost 6 bases and J lost 2; bases outside the gene matches: 9.

Many counts were recorded for this clonotype. The rearrangement uses TRBV18 and TRBJ2-5; 9 bases are shared with TRBD1. The CDR3 sequence is 17 residues long. J gave up 4 bases and V 3 bases, and 12 bases lay outside the gene matches. CDR1 and CDR2 (germline): KGHSH, LQKENI. The CDR3 DNA follows: TGTGCCAGCTCACCCAAAGACGGGACAGGGCCGTCAGAGACCCAGTACTTC. Protein sequence: CASSPKDGTGPSETQYF.

This chain joins TRBV10-3 and TRBJ1-2; D is ambiguous. V shed 0 bases and J shed 2 bases, with 7 bases lying between them. CDR1 ENHRY and CDR2 SYGVKD come from the germline V gene. CDR3 size: 14 residues. The CDR3 bases are TGTGCCATCAGTGAGTCAGTCAGGAACTATGGCTACACCTTC. Translated: CAISESVRNYGYTF.

The V gene is TRBV11-1, the J gene TRBJ1-5; a possible D gene is TRBD1 (6 bases). The CDR3 consists of 17 residues. The V gene's germline CDR1 is SGHAT and CDR2 FQDESV (reference sequence). The V end was cut by 6 bases, the J end by 2 bases, with 20 bases between. CDR3 nucleotides: TGTGCCAGCAGTCCAGATACGGGGGCCTGGGGCAATCAGCCCCAGCATTTT. Translated: CASSPDTGAWGNQPQHF.

This chain links TRBV6-2 or TRBV6-3 with TRBJ2-7, with 8 bases that match TRBD2. CDR1 MNHEY and CDR2 SVGEGT come from the germline V gene. Trimming cost V 7 bases and J 4 bases; bases outside gene matches: 12. This CDR3 is 15 amino acids long. DNA for the CDR3: TGTGCCAGCATGATATTTGGCCTAGCGGGTTACGAGCAGTACTTC. This sequence encodes CASMIFGLAGYEQYF.

This clonotype was observed many times. The rearrangement uses TRBV11-2 and TRBJ2-7; tentative D call: TRBD1 (6 bases). V gave up 3 bases and J gave up 7 bases, with 13 bases separating them. CDR3 size: 13 residues. Per the germline V gene, CDR1 is SGHAT and CDR2 is FQNNGV. CDR3 region: CASSFDRDIEQYF. The CDR3 nucleotides are TGTGCCAGCAGCTTCGACCGGGACATTGAGCAGTACTTC.